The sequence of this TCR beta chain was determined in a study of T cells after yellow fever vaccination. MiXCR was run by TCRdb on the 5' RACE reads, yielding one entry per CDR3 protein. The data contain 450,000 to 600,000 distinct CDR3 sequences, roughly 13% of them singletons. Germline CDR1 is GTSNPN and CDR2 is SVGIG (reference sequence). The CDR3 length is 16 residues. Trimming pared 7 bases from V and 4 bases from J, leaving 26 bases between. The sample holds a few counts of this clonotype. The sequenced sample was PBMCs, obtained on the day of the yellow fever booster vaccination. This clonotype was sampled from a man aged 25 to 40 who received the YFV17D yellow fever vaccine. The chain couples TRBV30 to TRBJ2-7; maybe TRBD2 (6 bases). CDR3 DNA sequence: TGTGCCTCTTCGGTGGAGGGACGCGTCACGAAATACGAGCAGTACTTC. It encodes CASSVEGRVTKYEQYF.